The present TCR beta chain was sequenced within a study of cytotoxic CD8 clonotypes in ibrutinib-treated CLL. Study background: A mean of around 270,000 productive templates and tens of thousands of productive rearrangements was obtained per sample. Points from the study as a whole: Progressing and sustained-remission patients had different sampling times. Clonality measured at baseline exceeded age-matched healthy donors, tracking circulating CD8+ T-cell counts.

Depth targeted 1 in 200,000 to 1 in 1 million T cells, averaging around 9.5x coverage per clonotype. Libraries were prepared by immunoSEQ multiplex PCR; TCRdb keeps only in-frame clonotypes and omits some of them. The sample records 200,000 to 250,000 clones, 70% being singletons. This clone was seen a few times. Its specificity is not known. The receptor comes from a human donor with chronic lymphocytic leukemia. The sample here was PBMCs, taken after 24 months of ibrutinib treatment.

The CDR3 nucleotides read TGTGCCAGCGGGCGCTACAATGAGCAGTTCTTC. As protein: CASGRYNEQFF. This chain connects TRBV28 to TRBJ2-1; no clear D gene. The CDR3 extends over 11 amino acids. V was clipped by 8 bases and J by 3 bases, with 5 bases between them. Germline values: CDR1 MDHEN, CDR2 SYDVKM.